The entry below describes one T cell receptor beta chain. Within 2 weeks of study entry, exposed participants had contacted a PCR-confirmed or clinician-diagnosed COVID-19 case. The data derive from a study of blood T cell repertoires in COVID-19. V was trimmed by 3 bases and J by 4 bases, leaving 21 bases between them. CDR1 and CDR2 (germline): SGHNT, YENEEA. The CDR3 runs 18 residues. In the source study's methods: How many nucleated cells were present was estimated from reference gene primer amplification. The method was immunoSEQ multiplex PCR; TCRdb's version includes in-frame clones alone and lacks a portion of them. V, J and clone size are taken as reported in that table, and D and trimming were inferred from the DNA itself. The sample carries a few hundred thousand clones, 88% recorded once.

This chain connects TRBV11-3 to TRBJ2-2; D remains unclear. Sample: PBMCs or T cells enriched from blood (not recorded which). The receptor comes from a young woman who had been exposed to COVID-19. The CDR3 nucleotides read TGTGCCAGCAGCTTCTCGTCCCGACTGCATTCGGGCACCGGGGAGCTGTTTTTT. Its protein product is CASSFSSRLHSGTGELFF.